This is a list of T cell receptor beta chains from one sample in a study of radiation and T cells in renal cell carcinoma. Data came from immunoSEQ multiplex PCR; TCRdb stores just in-frame clones and leaves some out. The data contain 140,000 to 150,000 clones, about 85% of them singletons. The input for sequencing was blood, taken from a patient whose treatment included radiotherapy and nephrectomy. The source is a woman in her sixties or seventies with renal cell carcinoma. CDR3s include the opening cysteine and the closing phenylalanine or tryptophan. The D gene is left open where the match is weak. Size is omitted from some rows. Given values are once, few, many or a class for expanded clones.

D,J,size,V,CDR3,DNA
TRBD2,TRBJ2-4,NA,TRBV7-2,CASSLNPSGWGDIQYF,TGTGCCAGCAGCTTAAATCCTAGCGGCTGGGGGGACATTCAGTACTTC
TRBD1,TRBJ1-6,NA,TRBV28,CASSLWGGGRNSPLHF,TGTGCCAGCAGTTTATGGGGAGGGGGCAGGAATTCACCCCTCCACTTT
NA,TRBJ1-4,NA,TRBV15,CATSQGTTNEKLFF,TGTGCCACTAGCCAGGGAACAACTAATGAAAAACTGTTTTTT
TRBD1,TRBJ2-5,once,TRBV19,CASSSGQGIETQYF,TGTGCCAGTAGCTCGGGACAGGGAATCGAGACCCAGTACTTC
NA,TRBJ2-1,NA,TRBV21-1,CASIRDNEQFF,TGTGCCAGCATTCGTGACAATGAGCAGTTCTTC
NA,TRBJ2-5,NA,TRBV29-1,CSVERGLQETQYF,TGCAGCGTTGAAAGAGGGCTACAAGAGACCCAGTACTTC
NA,TRBJ2-1,NA,TRBV7-2,CASRVLPTNYNEQFF,TGTGCCAGCAGGGTCCTACCCACAAATTACAATGAGCAGTTCTTC
TRBD1,TRBJ1-5,NA,TRBV6-1,CASSEDRGQVQPQHF,TGTGCCAGCAGTGAGGACAGGGGGCAGGTTCAGCCCCAGCATTTT
TRBD1,TRBJ1-2,NA,TRBV6-5,CASRTGGSYGYTF,TGTGCCAGCAGAACAGGGGGCTCCTATGGCTACACCTTC
NA,TRBJ1-1,NA,TRBV29-1,CSVGGGGSAEAFF,TGCAGCGTTGGAGGCGGGGGGAGCGCTGAAGCTTTCTTT
TRBD1,TRBJ2-5,NA,TRBV18,CASSSTGGIQETQYF,TGTGCCAGCTCATCCACAGGGGGCATTCAGGAGACCCAGTACTTC
NA,TRBJ2-2,NA,TRBV2,CASRGGNTGELFF,TGTGCCAGCAGAGGGGGGAACACCGGGGAGCTGTTTTTT
NA,TRBJ1-1,NA,TRBV19,CASKRVLNTEAFF,TGTGCCAGTAAAAGGGTGCTGAACACTGAAGCTTTCTTT
NA,TRBJ2-3,NA,TRBV5-1,CASSGPQGDSFTDTQYF,TGCGCCAGCAGCGGTCCCCAGGGGGACTCCTTCACAGATACGCAGTATTTT
NA,TRBJ1-1,once,TRBV14,CASSQDKKGGRAFF,TGTGCCAGCAGCCAAGATAAGAAAGGGGGTCGAGCTTTCTTT
NA,TRBJ1-1,NA,TRBV5-1,CASSTPGRNTEAFF,TGCGCCAGCAGCACCCCGGGTAGGAACACTGAAGCTTTCTTT
TRBD2,TRBJ2-3,NA,TRBV5-1,CASSSISSGGAVTQYF,TGCGCCAGCAGCTCGATATCTAGCGGGGGGGCTGTTACGCAGTATTTT
TRBD2,TRBJ2-2,NA,TRBV27,CASSAGLAGGPTTGELFF,TGTGCCAGCAGTGCTGGACTAGCGGGGGGGCCGACCACCGGGGAGCTGTTTTTT
NA,TRBJ2-3,NA,TRBV6-5,CASSYGGVTDTQYF,TGTGCCAGCAGTTACGGCGGGGTCACAGATACGCAGTATTTT
NA,TRBJ2-1,NA,TRBV4-3,CASSQVLLNNEQFF,TGCGCCAGCAGCCAAGTTCTCCTAAACAATGAGCAGTTCTTC
NA,TRBJ1-4,NA,TRBV5-4,CASSPTGGSEEKLFF,TGTGCCAGCAGCCCTACCGGGGGGAGTGAGGAAAAACTGTTTTTT
NA,TRBJ2-7,NA,TRBV2,CASSESGFPYEQYF,TGTGCCAGCAGTGAAAGCGGCTTTCCCTACGAGCAGTACTTC
NA,TRBJ2-7,NA,TRBV29-1,CSVDIGGYEQYF,TGCAGCGTTGATATCGGCGGATACGAGCAGTACTTC
NA,TRBJ1-1,NA,TRBV30,CAWRGGRGHGTFF,TGTGCCTGGAGAGGGGGTAGGGGACATGGGACTTTCTTT
NA,TRBJ2-5,once,TRBV7-2,CASSLGWGTYQETQYF,TGTGCCAGCAGCTTAGGGTGGGGGACGTACCAAGAGACCCAGTACTTC
NA,TRBJ1-5,NA,TRBV5-4,CASSIGGSNQPQHF,TGTGCCAGCAGCATAGGGGGTAGCAATCAGCCCCAGCATTTT
TRBD2,TRBJ2-5,NA,TRBV10-3,CAISQTGRGDGGKTQYF,TGTGCCATCTCTCAGACGGGCCGGGGGGACGGAGGGAAGACCCAGTACTTC
TRBD2,TRBJ2-3,NA,TRBV7-2,CASSLRSGASTDTQYF,TGTGCCAGCAGCTTGAGAAGCGGGGCTAGCACAGATACGCAGTATTTT
NA,TRBJ2-2,NA,TRBV19,CASSIGEFTGELFF,TGTGCCAGTAGTATAGGGGAGTTCACCGGGGAGCTGTTTTTT
NA,TRBJ1-6,NA,TRBV10-3,CAISDLTDYSPLHF,TGTGCCATCAGTGACCTGACGGATTATTCACCCCTCCACTTT
TRBD2,TRBJ2-7,NA,TRBV25-1,CASREPGGPNYEQYF,TGTGCCAGCAGGGAGCCGGGGGGGCCGAACTACGAGCAGTACTTC
NA,TRBJ2-7,NA,TRBV25-1,CASSALDSISYEQYF,TGTGCCAGCAGTGCCTTGGACAGTATCTCCTACGAGCAGTACTTC
TRBD2,TRBJ2-1,NA,TRBV4-3,CASSQPGGFFHEQFF,TGCGCCAGCAGCCAGCCGGGGGGGTTCTTCCATGAGCAGTTCTTC
NA,TRBJ2-7,NA,TRBV11-3,CASSSEGGPSYEQYF,TGTGCCAGCAGCTCCGAGGGGGGCCCCTCCTACGAGCAGTACTTC
NA,TRBJ2-1,NA,TRBV12-5,CASGLIQGPYNEQFF,TGTGCTAGTGGTTTGATCCAGGGGCCCTACAATGAGCAGTTCTTC
NA,TRBJ2-2,once,TRBV30,CARNSANTGELFF,TGTGCCAGAAACAGCGCGAACACCGGGGAGCTGTTTTTT
NA,TRBJ2-7,once,TRBV5-4,CASSFTGTYEQYF,TGTGCCAGCAGCTTCACAGGGACCTACGAGCAGTACTTC
NA,TRBJ1-1,NA,TRBV15,CATSRDSGNTEAFF,TGTGCCACCAGCAGAGATTCCGGAAACACTGAAGCTTTCTTT
TRBD1,TRBJ1-4,NA,TRBV11-1,CASSLPGQGNEKLFF,TGTGCCAGCAGCTTGCCCGGACAGGGTAATGAAAAACTGTTTTTT
NA,TRBJ1-5,NA,TRBV9,CASSPRPLPPYSNQPQHF,TGTGCCAGCAGCCCTCGGCCTTTACCCCCTTATAGCAATCAGCCCCAGCATTTT
NA,TRBJ1-1,NA,TRBV6-1,CASSLNTGLTEAFF,TGTGCCAGCAGTCTTAATACAGGGCTCACTGAAGCTTTCTTT
TRBD2,TRBJ2-5,once,TRBV2,CASSSTVGGSQTQYF,TGTGCCAGCAGTTCCACGGTGGGGGGGAGCCAGACCCAGTACTTC
NA,TRBJ2-2,NA,TRBV5-1,CASSLRWNTGELFF,TGCGCCAGCAGCTTGCGGTGGAACACCGGGGAGCTGTTTTTT
NA,TRBJ2-3,NA,TRBV5-5,CASTQDIDTDTQYF,TGTGCCAGCACCCAGGACATCGACACAGATACGCAGTATTTT